This entry lists 29 T cell receptor beta chains sequenced from one sample in a study of CD8 T cells in ankylosing spondylitis. TCRdb fed the 5' RACE reads into MiXCR, producing one record per CDR3 protein. The sample includes approximately 300,000 distinct CDR3 sequences, 20% of them seen just once. Sequenced sample: blood, either unsorted or a sorted T cell fraction (not recorded which). All receptors come from a female donor with ankylosing spondylitis or in good health (not recorded which).

At least ten counts were recorded for this clonotype. The chain joins TRBV7-9 to TRBJ1-4; D is ambiguous. The CDR3 runs to 16 residues. Per the germline V gene, CDR1 is SEHNR and CDR2 is FQNEAQ (reference sequence). V was cut by 6 bases and J by 4 bases, with 18 bases left in between. Written as DNA, the CDR3 is TGTGCCAGCAGTCGCAGTGCCGGCACCTTTAATGAAAAACTGTTTTTT. Amino acids: CASSRSAGTFNEKLFF. Full variable domain (remainder filled in from reference TRBV7-9 and TRBJ1-4): DTGVSQNPRHKITKRGQNVTFRCDPISEHNRLYWYRQTLGQGPEFLTYFQNEAQLEKSRLLSDRFSAERPKGSFSTLEIQRTEQGDSAMYLCASSRSAGTFNEKLFFGSGTQLSVL.

As regards this clonotype: At one end the junction does not follow the germline gene, possibly because of a read error. This sequence joins TRBV20-1 and TRBJ2-7; TRBD2 aligns across 7 bases. Germline V gene data show CDR1 as DFQATT and CDR2 as SNEGSKA (reference sequence). The CDR3 totals 15 residues. CDR3 DNA sequence: TGCTGTGCTAGAGATAGTGGCGGGAGTGCCTACGAGCAGTACTTC. Its protein product is CCARDSGGSAYEQYF.

V usage is TRBV6-2 or TRBV6-3 and J usage is TRBJ2-1; tentative D call: TRBD1 (6 bases). Trimming left V 5 bases short and J 7 bases short, with 9 bases between. Germline V gene lookup returns CDR1 MNHEY and CDR2 SVGEGT. CDR3 length: 12 amino acids. CDR3 sequence reads: CASSRQVNEQFF. CDR3 in DNA: TGTGCCAGCAGTCGACAGGTAAATGAGCAGTTCTTC.

This chain links TRBV12-3 or TRBV12-4 with TRBJ2-5; 8 nucleotides align to TRBD2. V dropped 4 bases and J dropped 7; count of bases not matched to a gene: 17. This CDR3 has 17 residues. The CDR3 is CASSSKGGRLAGGTQYF. The CDR3 DNA sequence: TGTGCCAGCAGTTCTAAGGGCGGGAGGCTTGCCGGTGGGACCCAGTACTTC.

This clonotype was counted at least ten times. The rearrangement joins TRBV11-3 to TRBJ2-5; 12 nucleotides line up with TRBD2. This CDR3 region has 14 residues. Germline CDR1 and CDR2: SGHNT and YENEEA. The V segment lost 4 bases and the J segment 5 bases; nucleotides outside the gene matches: 2. The CDR3 loop is CASSSGLAGETQYF. DNA of the CDR3: TGTGCCAGCAGCTCTGGACTAGCGGGGGAGACCCAGTACTTC.

This clonotype was found many times. The chain recombines TRBV29-1 with TRBJ2-3; TRBD2 matches 7 bases. J lost 7 bases, V lost 6 bases, and 4 bases had no gene match. There are 11 residues in the CDR3. Germline V gives CDR1 SQVTM, CDR2 ANQGSEA. The CDR3 loop is CSVGAGNTQYF. The CDR3 DNA is TGCAGCGTAGGAGCGGGGAATACGCAGTATTTT.

The CDR3 region has the DNA TGTGCCAGCAGCACCCGTAGCGGCCGATCCCGAGAGACCCAGTACTTC. This codes for CASSTRSGRSRETQYF. The gene calls are TRBV7-2 and TRBJ2-5, with a tentative D call TRBD2 (6 bases). V was clipped by 5 bases and J by 4 bases, with 20 bases between them. Germline V gene lookup returns CDR1 SGHTA and CDR2 FQGNSA. The CDR3 runs 16 residues.

The V and J genes are TRBV13 and TRBJ2-5; TRBD2 agrees at 8 bases. CDR1 and CDR2 from the germline V gene are PRHDT and FYEKMQ (reference sequence). CDR3 length: 16 residues. Unmatched junction bases numbered 10, after V lost 0 bases and J lost 7 bases. This CDR3 is CASSLGPGGSSGTQYF. CDR3 coding DNA: TGTGCCAGCAGCTTAGGCCCGGGAGGGTCCTCGGGGACCCAGTACTTC. Complete variable domain (other parts from reference TRBV13 and TRBJ2-5): AAGVIQSPRHLIKEKRETATLKCYPIPRHDTVYWYQQGPGQDPQFLISFYEKMQSDKGSIPDRFSAQQFSDYHSELNMSSLELGDSALYFCASSLGPGGSSGTQYFGPGTRLLVL.

This rearrangement joins TRBV6-5 to TRBJ1-2; TRBD1 matches at 7 bases. Looked up from germline, CDR1 is MNHEY and CDR2 is SVGAGI. The ends lost 5 bases at V and 7 bases at J; junction bases unmatched: 10. This CDR3 contains 14 residues. CDR3 sequence reads: CASSTRQGVTGYTF. The DNA for the CDR3 is TGTGCCAGCAGTACCCGACAGGGTGTTACTGGCTACACCTTC.

At least ten counts were recorded for this clonotype. The V call is TRBV20-1, the J call TRBJ1-2; perhaps TRBD1 as D (6 bases). The CDR3 is made up of 14 amino acids. V was shortened by 5 bases and J by 3 bases, with 16 bases between the two germline ends. Germline V lookup: CDR1 DFQATT, CDR2 SNEGSKA (reference sequence). CDR3 in amino acids: CSASRGQGDYGYTF. In DNA form, the CDR3 reads TGCAGTGCTTCTAGGGGACAAGGAGACTATGGCTACACCTTC.

This chain uses TRBV12-3 or TRBV12-4 with TRBJ1-1, with 7 nucleotides matching TRBD1. This CDR3 has 14 residues. J gave up 3 bases and V 6 bases, and 7 bases lay outside the gene matches. In nucleotides, the CDR3 is TGTGCCAGCAGCCCCCAGAGGGGGCACACTGAAGCTTTCTTT. As protein: CASSPQRGHTEAFF.

There are many counts of this clonotype. J is TRBJ1-3 and V is TRBV12-3 or TRBV12-4; D may be TRBD1 (6 bases). Trimming removed 2 bases from V and 2 bases from J, with 10 bases in between. This CDR3 region has 15 residues. The CDR3 DNA follows: TGTGCCAGCAGTTTAAGTCAGGGGACTGGAAACACCATATATTTT. This encodes CASSLSQGTGNTIYF.

This clonotype was seen only a few times. J is TRBJ1-5 and V is TRBV20-1; D perhaps matches TRBD1 (5 bases). Between the trimmed V and J ends, which lost 5 bases and 4 bases, there was a span of 12 bases. This CDR3 has 13 amino acids. Germline CDR1 and CDR2: DFQATT and SNEGSKA (reference sequence). CDR3 DNA: TGCAGTGCTCCTGACAGCGGAAATCAGCCCCAGCATTTT. This encodes CSAPDSGNQPQHF.

V and J are TRBV5-6 and TRBJ2-5; tentative D call: TRBD2 (7 bases). The CDR3 is 14 amino acids. Germline CDR1 is SGHDT and CDR2 is YYEEEE. V dropped 1 base and J dropped 3 bases, with 10 bases sitting between them. CDR3 in DNA: TGTGCCAGCAGCTTGACAGGGAGGGAAGAGACCCAGTACTTC. It yields the protein CASSLTGREETQYF.

This clonotype was observed a few times. This chain links TRBV4-2 with TRBJ2-2; D gene ambiguous. Trimming took off 0 bases at V and 7 bases at J, with 12 bases between the two ends. Germline CDR1 and CDR2: LGHNA and YNFKEQ. This CDR3 has 15 amino acids. The CDR3 spells CASSQDYPPSGELFF. As DNA, the CDR3 is TGTGCCAGCAGCCAAGACTACCCCCCCAGCGGGGAGCTGTTTTTT.

CDR3 nucleotide sequence: TGTGCCAGCAGCTTAATGAGGGGACCTACTTACGAGCAGTACTTC. This codes for CASSLMRGPTYEQYF. The chain uses TRBV7-2 and TRBJ2-7; D may match TRBD1 or TRBD2 (5 bases each). V lost 2 bases, J lost 4 bases, and 15 bases lay in between. The germline gives CDR1 SGHTA, CDR2 FQGNSA. The CDR3 contains 15 residues.

V gene TRBV18 combines with J gene TRBJ1-4; D gene ambiguous. In germline, CDR1 is KGHSH, CDR2 LQKENI. Trimming pared 2 bases from V and 1 base from J, leaving 5 bases between. This CDR3 contains 14 residues. In DNA form, the CDR3 reads TGTGCCAGCTCACCAGTCAGAACTAATGAAAAACTGTTTTTT. This sequence encodes CASSPVRTNEKLFF. Looking up the rest from reference TRBV18 and TRBJ1-4 gives the full variable domain: NAGVMQNPRHLVRRRGQEARLRCSPMKGHSHVYWYRQLPEEGLKFMVYLQKENIIDESGMPKERFSAEFPKEGPSILRIQQVVRGDSAAYFCASSPVRTNEKLFFGSGTQLSVL.

The chain carries TRBV2 and TRBJ1-1, with no clear D. The CDR3 is 11 residues long. CDR1 is SNHLY, CDR2 FYNNEI, per germline. The V end lost 2 bases, the J end lost 10 bases, and 8 bases lay between the germline ends. The CDR3 DNA is TGTGCCAGCAGTGAAACACAGAGAGCTTTCTTT. This encodes CASSETQRAFF.

This chain connects TRBV12-3 or TRBV12-4 to TRBJ2-5; D perhaps matches TRBD1 (6 bases). V shed 3 bases and J shed 3 bases, with 11 bases lying between them. CDR3 length: 14 amino acids. The CDR3 is CASSLGTRKETQYF. DNA of the CDR3: TGTGCCAGCAGTTTGGGGACACGGAAAGAGACCCAGTACTTC.

The chain has TRBV5-8 and TRBJ1-5; 8 positions match TRBD1. V shed 4 bases, J shed 8 bases, and the junction held 8 bases outside the gene matches. This CDR3 has 14 amino acids. The germline V gene encodes CDR1 SGHTS and CDR2 YDEGEE. CDR3 sequence (DNA): TGTGCCAGCAGCAGGACAGGGAGTGTGGAGCCCCAGCATTTT. Translation: CASSRTGSVEPQHF.

The DNA for the CDR3 is TGTGCCAGCAGCTTACAGGGGAACTCCCCAGAGACCCAGTACTTC. Translated: CASSLQGNSPETQYF. This chain joins TRBV7-7 and TRBJ2-5, with D possibly matching TRBD1 (6 bases). Trimming cost V 2 bases and J 4 bases, with 14 bases left between them. The CDR3 length is 15 residues. Germline V gene lookup returns CDR1 SSHAT and CDR2 FNYEAQ (reference sequence).

The table lists this clonotype with a few counts. The chain is built from TRBV6-2 or TRBV6-3 and TRBJ1-1; D unresolved. Per germline, CDR1 MNHEY and CDR2 SVGEGT. The CDR3 is made up of 16 amino acids. V was clipped by 4 bases and J by 3 bases, with 18 bases between them. The CDR3 nucleotides read TGTGCCAGCAGTTTCAGCAGGTTAACGTTAGACACTGAAGCTTTCTTT. Protein product: CASSFSRLTLDTEAFF.

There are a few counts of this clonotype. V and J are TRBV20-1 and TRBJ2-5; no clear D gene. The V gene's germline CDR1 is DFQATT and CDR2 SNEGSKA (reference sequence). The CDR3 length is 11 residues. With 5 bases removed from V and 4 bases from J, the gap between germline ends came to 8 bases. The CDR3 loop reads CSASIGETQYF. The CDR3 DNA sequence: TGCAGTGCTTCAATCGGAGAGACCCAGTACTTC.

The chain links TRBV20-1 to TRBJ2-1; 8 bases line up with TRBD1. In germline, CDR1 is DFQATT, CDR2 SNEGSKA (reference sequence). The length of the CDR3 is 16 residues. V gave up 0 bases and J gave up 1 base; unmatched junction bases: 5. Written as DNA, the CDR3 is TGCAGTGCTAGAGAGACCGACAGGGGATCCTACAATGAGCAGTTCTTC. Its protein product is CSARETDRGSYNEQFF.

The chain recombines TRBV9 with TRBJ2-2; 7 bases align to TRBD2. The V gene's germline CDR1 is SGDLS and CDR2 YYNGEE. The ends lost 3 bases at V and 8 bases at J; junction bases unmatched: 10. This CDR3 is 15 amino acids long. Written as DNA, the CDR3 is TGTGCCAGCAGCGCCCGGGACTACCGGAATGGGGAGCTGTTTTTT. This sequence encodes CASSARDYRNGELFF.

The chain carries TRBV5-5 and TRBJ2-2; D gene uncertain. Trimming cost V 4 bases and J 7 bases, with 17 bases left between them. From germline, CDR1 is SGHKS and CDR2 YYEKEE (reference sequence). The CDR3 covers 15 residues. The CDR3 protein is CASSLDGGSRGELFF. Here the CDR3 DNA reads TGTGCCAGCAGCCTAGACGGTGGGTCCCGCGGGGAGCTGTTTTTT.

The V call is TRBV19, the J call TRBJ2-5, with a possible D match to TRBD1 (5 bases). There are 13 residues in the CDR3. The germline V and J ends were trimmed by 5 bases and 3 bases, with 10 bases remaining between them. CDR1 and CDR2 (germline): LNHDA, SQIVND (reference sequence). The CDR3 loop is CASSFTREETQYF. CDR3 bases: TGTGCCAGTAGTTTCACCAGGGAAGAGACCCAGTACTTC.

This clonotype turned up a few times. The chain combines TRBV4-2 with TRBJ2-7; the match to TRBD2 covers 10 bases. Germline assignment: CDR1 LGHNA and CDR2 YNFKEQ. CDR3 length: 17 amino acids. The J segment lost 2 bases and the V segment lost 0 bases, leaving 7 bases of the junction unmatched. The CDR3 sequence is CASSQDRLAGGPYEQYF. CDR3 DNA sequence: TGTGCCAGCAGCCAAGACCGATTAGCGGGAGGCCCCTACGAGCAGTACTTC.

This clonotype occurred a few times. J is TRBJ2-2 and V is TRBV7-2, with a possible D match to TRBD1 (5 bases). V was trimmed by 1 base and J by 5 bases, leaving 8 bases between them. The germline CDR1 and CDR2 sequences are SGHTA and FQGNSA. The CDR3 loop spans 14 amino acids. The CDR3 DNA sequence: TGTGCCAGCAGCTTAGAGGGGATAACCGGGGAGCTGTTTTTT. Translating it yields CASSLEGITGELFF.